These 29 T cell receptor beta chains were sequenced from one sample in a study of CD8 T cells in Susac syndrome. It was with random hexamers that about 0.45 to 1 ug RNA was reverse transcribed. TCRdb independently ran MiXCR on the immunoSEQ multiplex PCR reads; one entry per CDR3 protein. The sample holds approximately 77,000 distinct CDR3 sequences, under 95% seen once. The source material was CD4+ T cells from PBMCs. The receptor set was obtained from a human donor with Susac syndrome.

This clonotype has a single count. This chain uses TRBV27 with TRBJ2-3; possibly TRBD2 for D (5 bases). V lost 4 bases and J 7 bases, leaving 6 bases between the germline ends. Per the germline V gene, CDR1 is MNHEY and CDR2 is SMNVEV (reference sequence). This CDR3 has 11 amino acids. CDR3 in DNA: TGTGCCAGCAGTTCGGGGAATACGCAGTATTTT. It codes for CASSSGNTQYF.

This clonotype appeared a few times. V and J are TRBV5-1 and TRBJ2-3; D is unclear. V shed 1 base and J shed 2 bases, with 8 bases lying between them. Germline values: CDR1 SGHRS, CDR2 YFSETQ. The CDR3 is made up of 14 amino acids. The CDR3, as DNA: TGCGCCAGCAGCTTGCCCAGTTCCACAGATACGCAGTATTTT. This gives the protein CASSLPSSTDTQYF. The full variable domain, completed using reference TRBV5-1 and TRBJ2-3, is KAGVTQTPRYLIKTRGQQVTLSCSPISGHRSVSWYQQTPGQGLQFLFEYFSETQRNKGNFPGRFSGRQFSNSRSEMNVSTLELGDSALYLCASSLPSSTDTQYFGPGTRLTVL.

CDR3 protein: CAWSQGGLSYGYTF. For the CDR3, the DNA is TGTGCCTGGAGTCAAGGGGGGCTCTCCTATGGCTACACCTTC. This chain uses TRBV30 with TRBJ1-2; the D gene is possibly TRBD1 (6 bases). The V and J ends lost 2 bases and 4 bases respectively, with 14 bases between them. The CDR3 totals 14 residues. Germline CDR1 and CDR2: GTSNPN and SVGIG (reference sequence).

The sample holds one count of this clonotype. This sequence joins TRBV6-6 and TRBJ1-1; possibly TRBD1 for D (5 bases). Germline V gene sequence: CDR1 MNHNY, CDR2 SVGAGI (reference sequence). Trimming stripped 2 bases from V and 6 bases from J, with 16 bases between. This CDR3 has 15 residues. CDR3 region: CASSYTGGTPSEAFF. In nucleotides, the CDR3 is TGTGCCAGCAGTTACACTGGCGGGACTCCCTCTGAAGCTTTCTTT.

This chain joins TRBV27 and TRBJ2-5, with 12 bases that match TRBD2. V lost 10 bases to trimming and J lost 4 bases; unmatched junction nucleotides: 7. The CDR3 loop spans 14 amino acids. Germline values: CDR1 MNHEY, CDR2 SMNVEV (reference sequence). The CDR3: CATWTSGKGETQYF. The CDR3 nucleotides are TGTGCCACTTGGACTAGCGGGAAGGGAGAGACCCAGTACTTC.

The CDR3 coding sequence is TGTGCCTGGAGTCGACAGGAGAACACTGAAGCTTTCTTT. Amino acid sequence: CAWSRQENTEAFF. This chain links TRBV30 with TRBJ1-1, with a tentative D call TRBD1 (6 bases). Trimming shortened V by 2 bases and J by 1 base, and 8 bases separated the two germline ends. Germline V gives CDR1 GTSNPN, CDR2 SVGIG (reference sequence). The CDR3 runs 13 residues. Looking up the rest from reference TRBV30 and TRBJ1-1 gives the full variable domain: SQTIHQWPATLVQPVGSPLSLECTVEGTSNPNLYWYRQAAGRGLQLLFYSVGIGQISSEVPQNLSASRPQDRQFILSSKKLLLSDSGFYLCAWSRQENTEAFFGQGTRLTVV.

The chain links TRBV12-3 or TRBV12-4 to TRBJ1-2, with TRBD1 matching 7 bases. V shed 6 bases and J 9 bases; nucleotides not matched to a gene: 7. This CDR3 spans 12 amino acids. The CDR3 nucleotides read TGTGCCAGCAGCCCTGGGACAGCGAGCTACACCTTC. It translates to CASSPGTASYTF.

This chain connects TRBV20-1 to TRBJ1-5; 7 bases align to TRBD1. Trimming cost V 6 bases and J 7 bases; bases outside gene matches: 15. Germline-derived CDR1 and CDR2 are DFQATT and SNEGSKA (reference sequence). The CDR3 runs 15 residues. The CDR3 sequence is CSATTSRQGNQPQHF. In DNA form, the CDR3 reads TGCAGTGCGACCACCTCACGACAGGGTAACCAGCCCCAGCATTTT.

This clonotype has a handful of counts. The J gene is TRBJ2-3, the V gene TRBV11-1; 10 bases fit TRBD2. Germline CDR1 is SGHAT and CDR2 is FQDESV (reference sequence). Trimming at V came to 5 bases and at J to 8 bases, leaving 10 bases not matched to a gene. CDR3 size: 15 residues. The CDR3 nucleotides are TGTGCCAGCAGCCTGGGACAGTGGACTAGCGGTACGCAGTATTTT. Its translation is CASSLGQWTSGTQYF.

The chain employs TRBV7-2 and TRBJ2-6; possible D gene TRBD1, 5 bases. CDR1 and CDR2 (germline): SGHTA, FQGNSA. V lost 4 bases and J 2 bases, leaving 9 bases between the germline ends. The CDR3 spans 15 residues. CDR3 DNA: TGTGCCAGCAGCTGGCAGGGTCCTGGGGCCAACGTCCTGACTTTC. It yields the protein CASSWQGPGANVLTF.

This clonotype was recorded only once. This chain joins TRBV6-2 or TRBV6-3 and TRBJ2-5, with D possibly being TRBD2 (6 bases). Germline V gene sequence: CDR1 MNHEY, CDR2 SVGEGT. This CDR3 comprises 18 residues. The V end lost 6 bases, the J end lost 0 bases, and 23 bases lay between the germline ends. The CDR3 sequence is CASSLPGTYPLYQETQYF. CDR3 DNA: TGTGCCAGCAGCCTTCCCGGGACTTATCCTTTGTACCAAGAGACCCAGTACTTC.

This sequence joins TRBV7-2 and TRBJ2-7; 8 bases are a match to TRBD2. The CDR3 consists of 15 residues. CDR1 SGHTA and CDR2 FQGNSA come from the germline V gene. V was clipped by 3 bases and J by 3 bases; unmatched bases: 7. The CDR3 region is CASSFFSGNHYEQYF. CDR3 DNA sequence: TGTGCCAGCAGCTTCTTTAGCGGGAACCACTACGAGCAGTACTTC.

This rearrangement joins TRBV7-2 to TRBJ2-1, with D possibly TRBD2 on 6 matching bases. Germline CDR1 SGHTA, CDR2 FQGNSA. This CDR3 has 18 amino acids. V gave up 0 bases and J gave up 1 base, with 16 bases separating them. For the CDR3, the DNA is TGTGCCAGCAGCTTAGCGTCCGGCGCGGCGGGATCCTACAATGAGCAGTTCTTC. This translates into CASSLASGAAGSYNEQFF.

CDR3 amino acids: CAIYESEDRPAQDEQYF. Here the CDR3 DNA reads TGTGCCATCTATGAGTCCGAGGACAGGCCGGCTCAGGACGAGCAGTACTTC. The rearrangement links TRBV10-3 to TRBJ2-7; TRBD1 aligns across 7 bases. Germline CDR1 is ENHRY and CDR2 is SYGVKD. This CDR3 has 17 residues. V dropped 8 bases and J dropped 5; count of bases not matched to a gene: 21.

V is TRBV11-2 and J is TRBJ2-5; 9 bases are shared with TRBD2. CDR1 and CDR2 from the germline V gene are SGHAT and FQNNGV. V lost 3 bases, J lost 5 bases, and 4 bases stayed unmatched. This CDR3 has 14 amino acids. This CDR3 reads CASSFLAGKETQYF. The CDR3 DNA reads TGTGCCAGCAGCTTCCTAGCGGGGAAGGAGACCCAGTACTTC.

The V gene is TRBV2, the J gene TRBJ1-2; no clear D. V was clipped by 4 bases and J by 2 bases, with 8 bases between them. The length of the CDR3 is 13 residues. The germline V gene encodes CDR1 SNHLY and CDR2 FYNNEI. CDR3 region: CASSVSSNYGYTF. In nucleotides, the CDR3 is TGTGCCAGCAGTGTGTCCTCGAACTATGGCTACACCTTC.

V and J are TRBV3-1 and TRBJ1-2, with TRBD1 matching over 7 bases. Looked up from germline, CDR1 is LGHDT and CDR2 is YNNKEL (reference sequence). J was trimmed by 4 bases and V by 3 bases; bases with no gene match: 14. The CDR3 sequence is 17 residues long. This CDR3 is CASSQATGSWVRYGYTF. The CDR3 DNA sequence: TGTGCCAGCAGCCAGGCGACAGGGTCTTGGGTCCGCTATGGCTACACCTTC.

The rearrangement links TRBV6-6 to TRBJ2-5; weak D call: TRBD2 (5 bases). Trimming took off 2 bases at V and 5 bases at J, with 6 bases between the two ends. The CDR3 extends over 12 amino acids. CDR1 and CDR2 from the germline V gene are MNHNY and SVGAGI (reference sequence). DNA for the CDR3: TGTGCCAGCAGTTACGGGGAGGAGACCCAGTACTTC. Translated: CASSYGEETQYF.

This rearrangement joins TRBV20-1 to TRBJ1-5; TRBD1 is a possible D gene (6 bases). This CDR3 is 14 amino acids long. Germline V lookup: CDR1 DFQATT, CDR2 SNEGSKA (reference sequence). Trimming removed 6 bases at V and 1 base at J, with 13 bases between. The CDR3 DNA follows: TGCAGTGCCGCGGACAGATTGAGCAATCAGCCCCAGCATTTT. Translation gives CSAADRLSNQPQHF.

V and J are TRBV12-3 or TRBV12-4 and TRBJ1-2, with D possibly TRBD1 on 5 matching bases. The CDR3 is 13 amino acids. Trimming cost V 3 bases and J 10 bases, with 15 bases left between them. CDR3 sequence: CASSLPLRGDYTF. CDR3 coding DNA: TGTGCCAGCAGTTTGCCCCTGAGGGGTGACTACACCTTC.

This chain connects TRBV6-2 or TRBV6-3 to TRBJ2-1; D possibly corresponds to TRBD2 (5 bases). Germline values: CDR1 MNHEY, CDR2 SVGEGT. Trimming shortened V by 6 bases and J by 0 bases, and 18 bases separated the two germline ends. The length of the CDR3 is 17 residues. In DNA, the CDR3 is TGTGCCAGCAGCTTCACGTTGGGCGGGCCCTCCTACAATGAGCAGTTCTTC. It translates to CASSFTLGGPSYNEQFF.

The chain combines TRBV7-9 with TRBJ1-5; D ambiguous. V lost 1 base to trimming and J lost 4 bases, with 11 bases between them. Germline V CDR1 and CDR2: SEHNR, FQNEAQ (reference sequence). The length of the CDR3 is 15 residues. The chain's CDR3 is CASSLGYDLNQPQHF. The DNA for the CDR3 is TGTGCCAGCAGCTTAGGGTACGACTTAAATCAGCCCCAGCATTTT. The entire variable domain, with the rest obtained from reference TRBV7-9 and TRBJ1-5, is as follows: DTGVSQNPRHKITKRGQNVTFRCDPISEHNRLYWYRQTLGQGPEFLTYFQNEAQLEKSRLLSDRFSAERPKGSFSTLEIQRTEQGDSAMYLCASSLGYDLNQPQHFGDGTRLSIL.

J is TRBJ2-1 and V is TRBV5-1, with D perhaps TRBD1 (6 bases). This CDR3 comprises 15 residues. Trimming removed 0 bases from V and 8 bases from J, with 15 bases in between. The V gene's germline CDR1 is SGHRS and CDR2 YFSETQ. This chain's CDR3 is CASSLGGGRSDEQFF. In DNA form, the CDR3 reads TGCGCCAGCAGCTTGGGAGGGGGTAGGTCCGATGAGCAGTTCTTC.

V and J are TRBV4-2 and TRBJ2-5; D might be TRBD2 (5 bases). Germline V gives CDR1 LGHNA, CDR2 YNFKEQ. V was clipped by 0 bases and J by 5 bases, with 10 bases between them. This CDR3 comprises 14 residues. Here the CDR3 DNA reads TGTGCCAGCAGCCAAGACAGCCCGGGGGAGACCCAGTACTTC. Protein sequence: CASSQDSPGETQYF.

The rearrangement links TRBV20-1 to TRBJ2-3; 7 nucleotides agree with TRBD1. The CDR3 loop spans 15 amino acids. V was pared by 3 bases and J by 1 base, with 7 bases of the junction left unmatched. Germline CDR1 DFQATT, CDR2 SNEGSKA (reference sequence). CDR3 sequence reads: CSASRQGGGTDTQYF. As DNA, the CDR3 is TGCAGTGCTAGCCGACAGGGCGGTGGCACAGATACGCAGTATTTT.

This sequence joins TRBV12-3 or TRBV12-4 and TRBJ1-2, with D perhaps matching TRBD1 (5 bases). V gave up 7 bases and J gave up 6 bases, with 15 bases separating them. The CDR3 is made up of 13 amino acids. Here the CDR3 reads CASTTGGLDGYTF. In nucleotides, the CDR3 is TGTGCCAGCACCACAGGAGGGCTCGATGGCTACACCTTC.

The chain combines TRBV3-1 with TRBJ2-5; D is unresolved. This CDR3 has 16 residues. The V end was cut by 4 bases, the J end by 1 base, with 16 bases between. CDR1 LGHDT and CDR2 YNNKEL come from the germline V gene (reference sequence). The CDR3 loop is CASSPLTPGRQETQYF. Here the CDR3 DNA reads TGTGCCAGCAGCCCCCTGACCCCCGGGCGCCAAGAGACCCAGTACTTC.

The chain combines TRBV6-2 or TRBV6-3 with TRBJ2-3; D gene uncertain. CDR1 is MNHEY and CDR2 is SVGEGT in the germline V gene. Trimming took 6 bases from V and 1 from J, leaving 14 bases between them. CDR3 size: 15 residues. CDR3 coding DNA: TGTGCCAGCAGGCCCGGAGTTTTAGGCACAGATACGCAGTATTTT. Amino acid sequence: CASRPGVLGTDTQYF.

The chain combines TRBV27 with TRBJ1-5; 7 bases align to TRBD1. Germline CDR1 reads MNHEY; CDR2 reads SMNVEV (reference sequence). With V trimmed by 1 base and J by 6 bases, 9 bases remained unmatched. The CDR3 totals 16 residues. Here the CDR3 reads CASSLYSQGGSQPQHF. CDR3 nucleotides: TGTGCCAGCAGTTTATATTCCCAGGGGGGGAGTCAGCCCCAGCATTTT.